A selection of T cell receptor beta chains follows, all from one sample in a study of blood T cell repertoires in COVID-19. Only in-frame clones appear in the TCRdb table, and some are missing; sequencing was by immunoSEQ multiplex PCR. The table records some 180,000 clones, approximately 86% of them present only once. Input material: peripheral blood. All receptors derive from a woman over 75 with COVID-19, enrolled during active disease. CDR3s include the opening cysteine and the closing phenylalanine or tryptophan. The order of the fields is J gene, clone size, V gene, CDR3 length, CDR3 protein. Clone size is not always given. Where it is, it says once, few, many or a class for expanded clones.

TRBJ1-4 - TRBV5-6 16 CASSRVRTGGYEKLFF
TRBJ1-2 - TRBV9 13 CASSVKDSGGYTF
TRBJ1-2 - TRBV5-6 17 CASSLYGGRDANYGYTF
TRBJ1-2 - TRBV5-1 15 CASSTSWTGGFGYTF
TRBJ1-1 once TRBV3-1/TRBV3-2 15 CASTITGGLNTEAFF
TRBJ1-1 - TRBV28 15 CASRGGSGPNTEAFF
TRBJ2-1 once TRBV6-2/TRBV6-3 20 CASSQNPALAGWSSYNEQFF
TRBJ1-2 - TRBV28 17 CASSPGGVNSLSYGYTF
TRBJ2-3 - TRBV12-3/TRBV12-4 13 CASSPGPGGTQYF
TRBJ2-3 - TRBV28 15 CASSSRQGSTDTQYF
TRBJ1-3 - TRBV28 13 CASSFGQRNTIYF
TRBJ2-1 once TRBV5-1 16 CASSPPRTGVLNEQFF
TRBJ1-3 once TRBV28 14 CASSLTQGVDTIYF
TRBJ2-2 - TRBV19 17 CASSIGLAGRRSGELFF
TRBJ1-1 few TRBV19 13 CASSAQVNTEAFF
TRBJ1-5 - TRBV19 15 CASSIRQFPNQPQHF
TRBJ2-7 - TRBV3-1/TRBV3-2 16 CASSQVLRLHGNEQYF
TRBJ2-6 - TRBV9 19 CASSVATGGAVPGANVLTF
TRBJ1-4 - TRBV4-1 14 CASSPGQVNEKLFF
TRBJ2-5 - TRBV28 18 CASSFSGTSGSRGETQYF
TRBJ1-2 - TRBV28 14 CAITAGGRDYGYTF
TRBJ1-1 - TRBV28 13 CASRGDRVTEAFF
TRBJ2-5 - TRBV5-4 17 CASRRSGLAGVRETQYF
TRBJ2-3 - TRBV9 18 CASSVAGGSGAATDTQYF
TRBJ1-6 - TRBV9 15 CASSVGTGWGSPLHF
TRBJ2-2 - TRBV6-2/TRBV6-3 16 CASSSGTSGFTGELFF
TRBJ2-1 - TRBV29-1 12 CSYGQGQFEQFF
TRBJ2-3 - TRBV7-3 16 CASSSFGLAGADTQYF
TRBJ2-1 - TRBV19 15 CASSIRSFSYNEQFF
TRBJ2-1 - TRBV5-4 16 CASSLSAGGPYNEQFF
TRBJ1-5 few TRBV6-2/TRBV6-3 15 CASSYRRRGPQPQHF
TRBJ2-7 once TRBV5-1 15 CASSLSMAAPYEQYF
TRBJ1-1 - TRBV7-9 16 CASRTGAFAVGTEAFF
TRBJ2-3 once TRBV5-1 18 CASSLVGLASRDTDTQYF
TRBJ2-2 - TRBV6-5 12 CASPRGTGELFF